The 16 T cell receptor beta chains reported below all come from one sample, sequenced in a study of T cells of healthy individuals. One entry per CDR3 protein, called by TCRdb with MiXCR from the 5' RACE reads. Among about 96,000 distinct CDR3 sequences, around 17% were seen once, and the ten largest hold over 5%. The receptors were gathered from a human donor in good health.

The rearrangement links TRBV6-1 to TRBJ2-5, with D uncertain. Trimming pared 6 bases from V and 4 bases from J, leaving 9 bases between. The CDR3 is 12 amino acids. CDR1 and CDR2 from the germline V gene are MNHNS and SASEGT. DNA for the CDR3: TGTGCCAGCAGACCCTCGGGAGAGACCCAGTACTTC. Protein: CASRPSGETQYF.

This clonotype occurred a few times. This chain links TRBV12-3 or TRBV12-4 with TRBJ1-1, with D unclear. Trimming left V 3 bases short and J 5 bases short, with 10 bases between. There are 13 residues in the CDR3. The CDR3 DNA reads TGTGCCAGCAGTTTTAGGGCGGATACTGAAGCTTTCTTT. Translation gives CASSFRADTEAFF.

This clonotype was seen a handful of times. The chain links TRBV5-1 to TRBJ2-1; unclear D gene. From germline, CDR1 is SGHRS and CDR2 YFSETQ. The CDR3 has 13 residues. Trimming took off 0 bases at V and 7 bases at J, with 8 bases between the two ends. This chain's CDR3 is CASSLGIRNEQFF. The CDR3 DNA follows: TGCGCCAGCAGCTTGGGCATTCGGAATGAGCAGTTCTTC.

Many counts were recorded for this clonotype. Here the CDR3 DNA reads TGTGCCAGCAGCTTAACGGGTGAAGGTTCACCCCTCCACTTT. Amino acids: CASSLTGEGSPLHF. The V call is TRBV7-9, the J call TRBJ1-6; D is ambiguous. Germline V gene data show CDR1 as SEHNR and CDR2 as FQNEAQ (reference sequence). CDR3 length equals 14 residues. V lost 2 bases to trimming and J lost 9 bases, with 11 bases between them. The full variable domain, completed using reference TRBV7-9 and TRBJ1-6, is DTGVSQNPRHKITKRGQNVTFRCDPISEHNRLYWYRQTLGQGPEFLTYFQNEAQLEKSRLLSDRFSAERPKGSFSTLEIQRTEQGDSAMYLCASSLTGEGSPLHFGNGTRLTVT.

The sample holds a few counts of this clonotype. V is TRBV7-8 and J is TRBJ2-7; tentatively, D is TRBD1 (6 bases). Trimming took off 1 base at V and 4 bases at J, with 20 bases between the two ends. CDR1 is SGHVS and CDR2 is FQNEAQ in the germline V gene. The CDR3 totals 17 residues. CDR3 sequence reads: CASSLVGGAGVEYEQYF. The CDR3 nucleotides read TGTGCCAGCAGCTTAGTTGGGGGCGCAGGAGTAGAGTACGAGCAGTACTTC.

In this sample, this clonotype turned up many times. This chain links TRBV12-3 or TRBV12-4 with TRBJ2-5, with D possibly TRBD1 on 5 matching bases. The V gene lost 2 bases and the J gene lost 5 bases, with 18 bases spanning the gap. The CDR3 extends over 16 amino acids. Written as DNA, the CDR3 is TGTGCCAGCAGTTTAAGCTGGGCAGGGTGGTTGGAGACCCAGTACTTC. Translation gives CASSLSWAGWLETQYF.

This rearrangement joins TRBV7-2 to TRBJ1-2; D not certain. V dropped 2 bases and J dropped 7 bases, with 17 bases sitting between them. This CDR3 is 15 amino acids long. Germline V CDR1 and CDR2: SGHTA, FQGNSA. CDR3 nucleotide sequence: TGTGCCAGCAGCTTATCGGGCCGCCGGGGTAGTGGCTACACCTTC. Encoded protein: CASSLSGRRGSGYTF.

This clonotype came up many times. The chain uses TRBV19 and TRBJ1-2; D not resolved. Germline CDR1 and CDR2: LNHDA and SQIVND (reference sequence). V dropped 0 bases and J dropped 6 bases, with 23 bases sitting between them. There are 18 residues in the CDR3. The CDR3 is CASSIDRRKDLAGDGYTF. The CDR3 DNA reads TGTGCCAGTAGTATAGATAGGAGAAAGGACCTCGCGGGAGATGGCTACACCTTC.

Only a few counts were recorded for this clonotype. The V and J genes are TRBV28 and TRBJ2-7; D is possibly TRBD2 (5 bases). V shed 1 base and J shed 6 bases, with 10 bases lying between them. This CDR3 has 13 amino acids. The germline gives CDR1 MDHEN, CDR2 SYDVKM. In nucleotides, the CDR3 is TGTGCCAGCAGTTTATACGGGGATCGCGAGCAGTACTTC. It translates to CASSLYGDREQYF.

This clonotype was observed a few times. The chain carries TRBV20-1 and TRBJ2-7; a possible D gene is TRBD1 (6 bases). The CDR3 is 15 residues long. CDR1 DFQATT and CDR2 SNEGSKA come from the germline V gene (reference sequence). Deletions cut 0 bases from V and 5 bases from J, with 17 bases between. The CDR3 DNA sequence: TGCAGTGCTAGAGAGCCGGCTAGGGGGAAGGACGAGCAGTACTTC. Translation gives CSAREPARGKDEQYF.

Only a few counts were recorded for this clonotype. The chain links TRBV6-2 or TRBV6-3 to TRBJ1-1; D is ambiguous. CDR1 is MNHEY and CDR2 is SVGEGT in the germline V gene. The CDR3 is made up of 12 amino acids. This chain's CDR3 is CSSREAYTEAFF. The DNA of the CDR3 is TGTTCAAGCCGAGAAGCTTACACTGAAGCTTTCTTT.

This clonotype occurred many times. The rearrangement links TRBV6-6 to TRBJ1-6; D gene ambiguous. The CDR3 has 12 residues. CDR1 and CDR2 (germline): MNHNY, SVGAGI (reference sequence). Trimming took 10 bases from V and 5 from J, leaving 9 bases between them. The CDR3 nucleotides read TGTGCCACCCTACGGAATAATTCACCCCTCCACTTT. Protein: CATLRNNSPLHF.

Only a few counts were recorded for this clonotype. V and J are TRBV7-2 and TRBJ1-5; 7 bases are a match to TRBD1. The V gene end was trimmed by 1 base and the J gene end by 4 bases; junction bases not matched to a gene: 19. Germline V lookup: CDR1 SGHTA, CDR2 FQGNSA. The CDR3 has 20 amino acids. CDR3: CASSLGRGGLGRGGNQPQHF. The CDR3 DNA is TGTGCCAGCAGCTTAGGGCGCGGAGGGCTAGGCAGGGGGGGGAATCAGCCCCAGCATTTT.

This clonotype was picked up a small number of times. The chain couples TRBV20-1 to TRBJ1-5; 9 bases are a match to TRBD1. V lost 6 bases and J lost 3; bases outside the gene matches: 12. The germline gives CDR1 DFQATT, CDR2 SNEGSKA (reference sequence). This CDR3 contains 16 residues. CDR3 residues: CSAPDRGRGANQPQHF. The CDR3, as DNA: TGCAGTGCCCCCGACAGGGGGAGGGGGGCCAATCAGCCCCAGCATTTT.

In its sample, this clonotype was seen a few times. CDR3 nucleotides: TGTGCCAGCAGTTTAGCTTCCGGATCTTACCAGCCCCAGCATTTT. Residues: CASSLASGSYQPQHF. This chain joins TRBV12-3 or TRBV12-4 and TRBJ1-5; D not resolved. The CDR3 contains 15 residues. The V end lost 0 bases, the J end lost 7 bases, and 13 bases lay between the germline ends.

This clonotype came up many times. V and J are TRBV19 and TRBJ1-6; weak D call: TRBD1 (5 bases). Deletions cut 8 bases from V and 9 bases from J, with 11 bases between. Germline CDR1 is LNHDA and CDR2 is SQIVND (reference sequence). The CDR3 is made up of 12 amino acids. The CDR3 DNA reads as TGTGCCAGTGCGGGGGAGGGTTCACCCCTCCACTTT. It encodes CASAGEGSPLHF. Drawing the rest from reference TRBV19 and TRBJ1-6, the complete variable domain is DGGITQSPKYLFRKEGQNVTLSCEQNLNHDAMYWYRQDPGQGLRLIYYSQIVNDFQKGDIAEGYSVSREKKESFPLTVTSAQKNPTAFYLCASAGEGSPLHFGNGTRLTVT.